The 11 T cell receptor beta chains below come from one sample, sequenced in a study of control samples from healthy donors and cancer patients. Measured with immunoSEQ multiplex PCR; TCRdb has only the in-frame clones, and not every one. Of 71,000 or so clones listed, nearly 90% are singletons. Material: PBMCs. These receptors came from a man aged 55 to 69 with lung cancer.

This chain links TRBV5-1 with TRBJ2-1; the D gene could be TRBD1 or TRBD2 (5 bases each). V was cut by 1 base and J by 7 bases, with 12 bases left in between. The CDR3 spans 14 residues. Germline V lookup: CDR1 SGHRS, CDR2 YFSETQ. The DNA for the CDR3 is TGCGCCAGCAGCTTGTACGGGACGGAAAATGAGCAGTTCTTC. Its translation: CASSLYGTENEQFF.

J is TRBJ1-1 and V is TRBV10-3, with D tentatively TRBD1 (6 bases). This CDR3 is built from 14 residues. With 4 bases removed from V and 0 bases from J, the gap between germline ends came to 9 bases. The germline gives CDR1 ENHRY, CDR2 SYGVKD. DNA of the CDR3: TGTGCCATCAGTGCACAGGGAATGAACACTGAAGCTTTCTTT. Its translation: CAISAQGMNTEAFF.

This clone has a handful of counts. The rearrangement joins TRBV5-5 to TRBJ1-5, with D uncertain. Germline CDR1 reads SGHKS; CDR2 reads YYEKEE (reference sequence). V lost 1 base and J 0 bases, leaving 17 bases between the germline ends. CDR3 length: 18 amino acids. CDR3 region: CASSLSRAGRHSNQPQHF. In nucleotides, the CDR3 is TGTGCCAGCAGCTTGAGTCGGGCAGGCCGACATAGCAATCAGCCCCAGCATTTT. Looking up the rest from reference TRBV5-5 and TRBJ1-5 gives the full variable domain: DAGVTQSPTHLIKTRGQQVTLRCSPISGHKSVSWYQQVLGQGPQFIFQYYEKEERGRGNFPDRFSARQFPNYSSELNVNALLLGDSALYLCASSLSRAGRHSNQPQHFGDGTRLSIL.

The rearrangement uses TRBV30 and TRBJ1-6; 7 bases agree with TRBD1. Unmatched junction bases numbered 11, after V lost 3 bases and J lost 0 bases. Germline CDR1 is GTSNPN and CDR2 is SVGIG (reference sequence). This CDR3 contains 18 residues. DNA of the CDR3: TGTGCCTGGAGGCCCAGCCAGGGGGTAGGCTCCTATAATTCACCCCTCCACTTT. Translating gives CAWRPSQGVGSYNSPLHF.

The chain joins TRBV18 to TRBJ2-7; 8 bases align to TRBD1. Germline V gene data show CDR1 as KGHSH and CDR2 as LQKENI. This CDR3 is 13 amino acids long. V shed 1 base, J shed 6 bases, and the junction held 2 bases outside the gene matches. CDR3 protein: CASSPQDRGEQYV. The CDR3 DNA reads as TGTGCCAGCTCACCACAAGACAGGGGCGAGCAGTACGTC.

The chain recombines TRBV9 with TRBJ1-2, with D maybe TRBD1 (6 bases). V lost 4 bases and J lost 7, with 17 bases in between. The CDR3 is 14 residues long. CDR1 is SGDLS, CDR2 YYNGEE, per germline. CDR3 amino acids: CASSRQALRFGYTF. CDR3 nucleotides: TGTGCCAGCAGCCGACAGGCCCTGCGTTTTGGCTACACCTTC.

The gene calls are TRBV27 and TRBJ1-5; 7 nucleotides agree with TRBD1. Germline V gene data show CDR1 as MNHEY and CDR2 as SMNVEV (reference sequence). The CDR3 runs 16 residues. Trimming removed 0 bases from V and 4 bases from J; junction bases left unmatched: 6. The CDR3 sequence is CASSLSSSGGNQPQHF. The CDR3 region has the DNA TGTGCCAGCAGTTTATCGTCTTCAGGGGGTAATCAGCCCCAGCATTTT.

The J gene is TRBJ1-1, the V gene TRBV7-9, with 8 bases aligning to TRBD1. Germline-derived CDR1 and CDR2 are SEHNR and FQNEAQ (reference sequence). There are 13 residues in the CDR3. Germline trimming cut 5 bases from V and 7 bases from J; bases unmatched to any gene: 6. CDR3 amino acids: CASSTGQGREAFF. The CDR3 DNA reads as TGTGCCAGCAGCACCGGACAGGGCCGTGAAGCTTTCTTT.

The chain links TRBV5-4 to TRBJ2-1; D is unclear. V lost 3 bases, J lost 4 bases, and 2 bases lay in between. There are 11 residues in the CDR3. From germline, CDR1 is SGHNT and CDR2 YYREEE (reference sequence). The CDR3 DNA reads TGTGCCAGCAGCTCTTACAATGAGCAGTTCTTC. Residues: CASSSYNEQFF.

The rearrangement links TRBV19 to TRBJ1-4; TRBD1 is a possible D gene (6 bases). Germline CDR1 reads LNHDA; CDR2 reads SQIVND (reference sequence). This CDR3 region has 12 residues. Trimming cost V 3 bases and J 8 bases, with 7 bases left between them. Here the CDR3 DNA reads TGTGCCAGTAGTATCAGGGGAGAAAAACTGTTTTTT. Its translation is CASSIRGEKLFF.

CDR3 protein: CASSLKVANSNQPQHF. CDR3 nucleotides: TGTGCCAGCAGCTTGAAGGTCGCGAATAGCAATCAGCCCCAGCATTTT. The gene calls are TRBV5-8 and TRBJ1-5; D is ambiguous. CDR1 SGHTS and CDR2 YDEGEE come from the germline V gene. The CDR3 sequence is 16 residues long. V was clipped by 1 base and J by 0 bases, with 11 bases between them.